This entry lists 22 T cell receptor beta chains sequenced from one sample in a study of blood T cell repertoires in COVID-19 (TCRdb year 2020). Library preparation was by the immunoSEQ multiplex PCR assay. The table comes from immuneACCESS by way of TCRdb, which keeps in-frame sequences with V and J called. Part of the clones is missing from these tables; in studies checked, under half for an unresolved V gene and the rest for unknown reasons. The sample data list fewer than 25,000 clones, and roughly 79% of these were observed just once. Approximately 6.1% of the sample goes to the ten largest clones. Specimen: peripheral blood. Receptors were obtained from a man aged 65 to 79 with acute or convalescent COVID-19.

The V gene is TRBV19, the J gene TRBJ1-1; possibly TRBD1 for D (6 bases). V was clipped by 5 bases and J by 9 bases, with 13 bases between them. The CDR3 is 12 amino acids. Germline CDR1 and CDR2: LNHDA and SQIVND (reference sequence). The CDR3 sequence: CASSPTTGQAFF. The CDR3 DNA is TGTGCCAGTAGTCCGACGACAGGACAAGCTTTCTTT.

The V call is TRBV11-3, the J call TRBJ2-5, with D perhaps matching TRBD1 (5 bases). There are 14 residues in the CDR3. Trimming removed 5 bases at V and 5 bases at J, with 15 bases between. CDR1 and CDR2 (germline): SGHNT, YENEEA. CDR3 sequence reads: CASSQGSSPETQYF. CDR3 bases: TGTGCCAGCAGCCAGGGCTCCTCCCCGGAGACCCAGTACTTC.

The chain joins TRBV19 to TRBJ1-2; weak D call: TRBD1 (5 bases). The V and J ends lost 4 bases and 4 bases respectively, with 10 bases between them. The CDR3 has 13 amino acids. Germline loops: CDR1 LNHDA, CDR2 SQIVND (reference sequence). CDR3 DNA sequence: TGTGCCAGTAGTAACCCAGGGCCCTATGGCTACACCTTC. Its protein is CASSNPGPYGYTF.

The gene calls are TRBV2 and TRBJ1-1; 7 bases fit TRBD1. CDR1 and CDR2 from the germline V gene are SNHLY and FYNNEI. The CDR3 is 14 residues long. Unmatched junction bases numbered 4, after V lost 6 bases and J lost 0 bases. This CDR3 reads CASRGQTLNTEAFF. CDR3 nucleotide sequence: TGTGCCAGCAGGGGACAGACCTTGAACACTGAAGCTTTCTTT. The whole variable domain, filled in from reference TRBV2 and TRBJ1-1, reads EPEVTQTPSHQVTQMGQEVILRCVPISNHLYFYWYRQILGQKVEFLVSFYNNEISEKSEIFDDQFSVERPDGSNFTLKIRSTKLEDSAMYFCASRGQTLNTEAFFGQGTRLTVV.

V usage is TRBV5-1 and J usage is TRBJ2-1; 8 bases map to TRBD2. With 3 bases clipped from V and 1 base from J, the junction kept 9 bases outside the gene matches. Germline V lookup: CDR1 SGHRS, CDR2 YFSETQ. CDR3 size: 17 residues. The CDR3 DNA reads as TGCGCCAGCAGCTGGATCGAACCGGGGGGGTCCTACAATGAGCAGTTCTTC. Its translation: CASSWIEPGGSYNEQFF.

This clone has only a few counts. The rearrangement links TRBV29-1 to TRBJ1-1, with a possible D match to TRBD1 (6 bases). Germline V gene data show CDR1 as SQVTM and CDR2 as ANQGSEA. V shed 4 bases and J shed 0 bases, with 9 bases lying between them. The length of the CDR3 is 13 residues. CDR3 sequence: CSVAGQLNTEAFF. The CDR3 bases are TGCAGCGTTGCGGGACAACTGAACACTGAAGCTTTCTTT.

There are a few counts of this clone. The V call is TRBV6-2 or TRBV6-3, the J call TRBJ2-7; TRBD2 matches 7 bases. Germline CDR1 is MNHEY and CDR2 is SVGEGT. CDR3 length: 14 residues. The V gene end was trimmed by 6 bases and the J gene end by 3 bases; junction bases not matched to a gene: 8. The CDR3 DNA reads TGTGCCAGCAGCACTACTAGCGTCTACTACGAGCAGTACTTC. Translation gives CASSTTSVYYEQYF.

The V and J genes are TRBV14 and TRBJ1-3; perhaps TRBD1 as D (6 bases). Germline V lookup: CDR1 SGHDN, CDR2 FVKESK. Trimming stripped 3 bases from V and 2 bases from J, with 14 bases between. This CDR3 is 16 amino acids long. This CDR3 reads CASSHYGTRTGNTIYF. The CDR3 DNA sequence: TGTGCCAGCAGCCATTACGGGACAAGGACTGGAAACACCATATATTTT.

A single count supports this clone. The gene calls are TRBV18 and TRBJ2-5, with 7 positions matching TRBD2. There are 13 residues in the CDR3. Germline loops: CDR1 KGHSH, CDR2 LQKENI. The J segment lost 5 bases and the V segment lost 8 bases, leaving 8 bases of the junction unmatched. CDR3 loop: CASVAGLWETQYF. The DNA of the CDR3 is TGTGCCAGCGTGGCGGGACTATGGGAGACCCAGTACTTC.

This clone has a handful of counts. The chain combines TRBV6-5 with TRBJ2-7; weak D call: TRBD1 (5 bases). Germline lookup yields CDR1 MNHEY and CDR2 SVGAGI. With 6 bases removed from V and 6 bases from J, the gap between germline ends came to 12 bases. This CDR3 is built from 12 residues. Here the CDR3 reads CASSFQGGEQYF. The CDR3 nucleotides are TGTGCCAGCAGCTTTCAGGGTGGCGAGCAGTACTTC.

The gene calls are TRBV5-1 and TRBJ2-2, with 8 bases aligning to TRBD2. CDR1 is SGHRS, CDR2 YFSETQ, per germline. This CDR3 contains 17 residues. Trimming took 0 bases from V and 2 from J; bases not matched to a gene: 6. The CDR3 DNA follows: TGCGCCAGCAGCTTGGAAAACCGGGGGGGTAACACCGGGGAGCTGTTTTTT. Protein: CASSLENRGGNTGELFF.

V is TRBV7-2 and J is TRBJ1-1; a weak D match, TRBD1 (5 bases). CDR3 length: 16 amino acids. The germline V gene encodes CDR1 SGHTA and CDR2 FQGNSA. V lost 6 bases and J lost 4, with 21 bases in between. The CDR3 sequence: CASRGGGAYVGTEAFF. The CDR3 DNA reads TGTGCCAGCAGGGGTGGCGGGGCGTACGTCGGCACTGAAGCTTTCTTT.

V gene TRBV3-1 (or the pseudogene TRBV3-2) combines with J gene TRBJ1-3; a possible D gene is TRBD1 (6 bases). Trimming removed 9 bases from V and 2 bases from J, with 11 bases in between. The V gene's germline CDR1 is LGHDT and CDR2 YNNKEL (reference sequence). The CDR3 extends over 13 amino acids. CDR3 coding DNA: TGTGCCAGTCAACAGGGTCCTGGAAACACCATATATTTT. Its protein is CASQQGPGNTIYF.

The chain links TRBV2 to TRBJ1-1; a weak D match, TRBD1 (5 bases). V was clipped by 8 bases and J by 1 base, with 17 bases between them. The CDR3 is made up of 15 amino acids. Germline loops: CDR1 SNHLY, CDR2 FYNNEI. In DNA form, the CDR3 reads TGTGCCAGCGCCCCGGCAAGGGGCCCGAACACTGAAGCTTTCTTT. The encoded protein is CASAPARGPNTEAFF. The entire variable domain, with the rest obtained from reference TRBV2 and TRBJ1-1, is as follows: EPEVTQTPSHQVTQMGQEVILRCVPISNHLYFYWYRQILGQKVEFLVSFYNNEISEKSEIFDDQFSVERPDGSNFTLKIRSTKLEDSAMYFCASAPARGPNTEAFFGQGTRLTVV.

The J gene is TRBJ2-7, the V gene TRBV10-3, with a possible D match to TRBD1 (6 bases). There are 14 residues in the CDR3. V was shortened by 7 bases and J by 3 bases, with 16 bases between the two germline ends. The V gene's germline CDR1 is ENHRY and CDR2 SYGVKD. The CDR3 DNA sequence: TGTGCCATCAAGCATGCAGGGGAGTACTACGAGCAGTACTTC. Its translation is CAIKHAGEYYEQYF.

The chain couples TRBV9 to TRBJ2-3, with TRBD2 as a possible D gene (6 bases). V was shortened by 0 bases and J by 3 bases, with 14 bases between the two germline ends. Germline V CDR1 and CDR2: SGDLS, YYNGEE. The CDR3 runs 16 residues. The CDR3, as DNA: TGTGCCAGCAGCGTAGCGGTGGGAGGTAATACAGATACGCAGTATTTT. It is translated as CASSVAVGGNTDTQYF.

The V gene is TRBV5-4, the J gene TRBJ1-1; TRBD1 matches 9 bases. Germline V gives CDR1 SGHNT, CDR2 YYREEE (reference sequence). The J segment lost 6 bases and the V segment lost 0 bases, leaving 6 bases of the junction unmatched. The CDR3 is 15 amino acids. In DNA form, the CDR3 reads TGTGCCAGCAGCTTGGGGACAGGGGTGACTCCTGAAGCTTTCTTT. Translation gives CASSLGTGVTPEAFF. Full variable domain (missing parts from reference TRBV5-4 and TRBJ1-1): ETGVTQSPTHLIKTRGQQVTLRCSSQSGHNTVSWYQQALGQGPQFIFQYYREEENGRGNFPPRFSGLQFPNYSSELNVNALELDDSALYLCASSLGTGVTPEAFFGQGTRLTVV.

The rearrangement links TRBV19 to TRBJ1-5, with 11 bases lining up with TRBD1. Germline CDR1 reads LNHDA; CDR2 reads SQIVND (reference sequence). V lost 5 bases, J lost 2 bases, and 5 bases stayed unmatched. The CDR3 length is 16 residues. As DNA, the CDR3 is TGTGCCAGTAGTGGACAGGGGGCGGTCGGCAATCAGCCCCAGCATTTT. Translating gives CASSGQGAVGNQPQHF.

V gene TRBV6-5 combines with J gene TRBJ1-1; 7 positions match TRBD1. The germline CDR1 and CDR2 sequences are MNHEY and SVGAGI. With 2 bases clipped from V and 1 base from J, the junction kept 1 base outside the gene matches. This CDR3 contains 14 residues. The DNA for the CDR3 is TGTGCCAGCAGTTACCGGGACAGGAACACTGAAGCTTTCTTT. Encoded protein: CASSYRDRNTEAFF.

The rearrangement uses TRBV12-3 or TRBV12-4 and TRBJ2-3, with TRBD2 matching over 9 bases. V was pared by 9 bases and J by 3 bases, with 4 bases of the junction left unmatched. CDR3 length equals 13 residues. The CDR3: CASRSGGTDTQYF. CDR3 DNA: TGTGCCAGTCGAAGCGGGGGGACAGATACGCAGTATTTT.

The chain joins TRBV7-2 to TRBJ1-3, with D perhaps matching TRBD1 (6 bases). The CDR3 covers 14 residues. Per germline, CDR1 SGHTA and CDR2 FQGNSA. V lost 8 bases and J lost 4, with 15 bases in between. The CDR3 protein is CASSRTGSGNTIYF. DNA for the CDR3: TGTGCCAGCTCTCGTACAGGGTCCGGAAACACCATATATTTT. The variable domain in full, completed from reference TRBV7-2 and TRBJ1-3, reads GAGVSQSPSNKVTEKGKDVELRCDPISGHTALYWYRQSLGQGLEFLIYFQGNSAPDKSGLPSDRFSAERTGGSVSTLTIQRTQQEDSAVYLCASSRTGSGNTIYFGEGSWLTVV.

In this sample, this clone turned up a few times. V gene TRBV7-8 combines with J gene TRBJ1-5, with 10 bases aligning to TRBD1. The CDR3 is made up of 19 amino acids. Unmatched junction bases numbered 16, after V lost 4 bases and J lost 4 bases. Looked up from germline, CDR1 is SGHVS and CDR2 is FQNEAQ. CDR3 residues: CASSSLFLVTGGWNQPQHF. CDR3 coding DNA: TGTGCCAGCAGCTCCCTTTTCCTGGTGACAGGGGGCTGGAATCAGCCCCAGCATTTT.